The source of this T cell receptor (beta chain) is a study of T cells after yellow fever vaccination. Notes on the study in general: Although the secondary response was weaker, it peaked faster, at day 5 versus 15.

For TCR, cDNA came from 5'RACE template switching, which added a universal primer site and UMIs. Using its own MiXCR run on the 5' RACE reads, TCRdb lists one record per CDR3 protein. The repertoire holds a few hundred thousand distinct CDR3 sequences, with approximately 10% as singletons. Germline V gives CDR1 MDHEN, CDR2 SYDVKM. This CDR3 is built from 13 residues. The V gene lost 5 bases and the J gene lost 5 bases, with 13 bases spanning the gap. In regard to this clonotype: No antigen is known for it.

Sequenced material: CD4+ T cells sorted from PBMCs, taken 5 days after the yellow fever booster vaccination. This rearrangement joins TRBV28 to TRBJ2-7; tentatively, D is TRBD2 (5 bases). This clonotype originated in a man aged 18-30 years who received the YFV17D yellow fever vaccine. The chain's CDR3 is CASSPTRGDEQYV. CDR3 DNA: TGTGCCAGCAGTCCCACCCGGGGAGACGAGCAGTACGTC.